This TCR beta chain appears in the sequencing data of a study of neurological immune-mediated disorders (dated 2019 in TCRdb). The study in broad terms: Using UMI-based sequencing, the study compared peripheral blood TCR-beta repertoires from patients with HTLV-I-associated myelopathy (HAM/TSP), patients with multiple sclerosis, and healthy controls. Longitudinal samples, technical triplicates and paired sorted CD4+ and CD8+ T-cell subsets, alongside PBMC samples, were included among the 106 TCR-beta libraries. Of the roughly 71 subjects in the cohort, around 15 were HAM/TSP patients, around 34 were multiple sclerosis patients, and some 20 were healthy controls.

The germline V gene supplies CDR1 SNHLY and CDR2 FYNNEI. The CDR3 sequence holds 14 residues, the cysteine and valine included. The entry retains the CDR3 DNA only, 42 bases that are in frame from base 1. A distance of 10 bases separates the germline ends of V and J, which lose 4 bases and 0 bases respectively. Blood bank volunteers in Maryland, USA served as the healthy controls. Libraries from unsorted PBMCs were made from 2 million PBMCs kept in RNAlater at -80 degrees C until RNA extraction. Peripheral blood was subjected to Ficoll-Hypaque density gradient centrifugation to isolate PBMCs, which were then cryopreserved in liquid nitrogen. cDNA was synthesized by template-switch 5'RACE using a primer carrying a 10-nucleotide random unique molecular identifier by which each TCR transcript was tagged. Every sequencing run yielded over 160 million TCR-beta sequences covering 15-18 subjects. Total RNA was extracted with the RNeasy kit. The KAPA Real-time Library Amplification kit was used to amplify TCR-beta VDJ regions with primers targeting the TCR constant region and the 5'RACE anchor. A first PCR added sample indexes and Illumina adaptors, and a second PCR then raised library yield. After purification with Ampure beads, the TCR product of roughly 650 bp was size-selected on a 2% E-gel SizeSelection system. Before pooling, library quality was assessed on a Bioanalyzer, concentration was determined with Qubit, and library quantification was performed with the Kapa Library Quantification kit. Libraries were sequenced paired-end 2 x 150 bp on an Illumina HiSeq 2500. To increase sequence diversity, roughly 23-30% phiX was spiked into each library pool. The original pipeline was this. Quality-filtered reads were processed with the UMI-based MiGEC pipeline, and over 85% of raw TCR sequences were removed by the MiGEC pipeline during error correction. VDJ genes were aligned to IMGT germline references, and each clonotype was defined by a unique CDR3 amino acid sequence together with V-J genes. VDJtools evaluated clonal expansion, Shannon diversity and CDR3 relatedness (CalcPairwiseDistances, ClusterSamples); CLCbio workbench built phylogenetic trees. A clone was classed as expanded if it had 8 or more unique UMIs, a cutoff based on coefficient-of-variation modelling across technical triplicates. In TCRdb, the public reads were trimmed at Q25 with fastp and aligned with MiXCR, with productive beta chains retained. Each record represents a unique CDR3 protein, reported with the most common genes and DNA among its rows. TCRdb's processing, not the authors', yielded these V and J calls. The sample records tens of thousands of distinct CDR3 sequences, 17% of which are singletons. Approximately 15% of the sample is in the top ten clones.

This clonotype was found many times. The antigen it binds to is not known. No quality values exist for individual bases; no much larger clone is one base distant. Overall study results and their limits: The highest TCR clonal expansion was observed in HAM/TSP patients, whereas the lowest was observed in MS patients, even when compared with healthy controls. Across subjects, expanded clones never shared an identical CDR3 amino acid sequence, which suggests that the TCR-beta repertoires in every group were private.

The chain uses TRBV2 and TRBJ2-7, with the D gene too uncertain to name. The sequenced material came from PBMCs. This receptor was identified in a woman in her 40s in good health. The nucleotide sequence reads TGTGCCAGCAGTGCAAGGTCCGCCTCCTACGAGCAGTACGTC. It codes for CASSARSASYEQYV.